The rows below give T cell receptor beta chains drawn from one sample of a study of blood T cell repertoires in COVID-19. Repertoires were generated with immunoSEQ multiplex PCR, while TCRdb's copy carries only in-frame clones and drops some. Here the sample spans fewer than 110,000 clones, about 89% being singletons. Sequencing input: peripheral blood. The receptor set was obtained from a man aged 35 to 55 with active or convalescent COVID-19. The CDR3 runs from the conserved cysteine through the conserved F or W. D genes are given only for firm matches. Size is stated for part of the rows, as once, few or many counts, or as a class when the clone is expanded.

J,V,D,length,size,CDR3,DNA
TRBJ1-1,TRBV27,TRBD1,17,.,CASSLSIMGQLNTEAFF,TGTGCCAGCAGTTTATCTATAATGGGACAGCTGAACACTGAAGCTTTCTTT
TRBJ2-1,TRBV10-3,TRBD1,14,.,CAITGQGVYNEQFF,TGTGCCATCACTGGACAGGGGGTCTACAATGAGCAGTTCTTC
TRBJ2-1,TRBV18,.,17,once,CASSPGPGTSSYNEQFF,TGTGCCAGCTCACCGGGCCCCGGGACAAGCTCCTACAATGAGCAGTTCTTC
TRBJ1-2,TRBV7-2,.,13,.,CASSLDPIEGYTF,TGTGCCAGCAGCTTAGACCCGATAGAGGGCTACACCTTC
TRBJ1-2,TRBV6-6,.,13,.,CASSYSRVDGYTF,TGTGCCAGCAGTTACAGTCGGGTAGATGGCTACACCTTC
TRBJ1-1,TRBV25-1,.,16,few,CASSARGGGANTEAFF,TGTGCCAGCAGTGCACGAGGGGGGGGCGCAAACACTGAAGCTTTCTTT
TRBJ2-3,TRBV29-1,TRBD2,14,.,CSAPSGSGTDTQYF,TGCAGCGCGCCTAGCGGGAGTGGCACAGATACGCAGTATTTT
TRBJ2-7,TRBV5-1,TRBD1,16,.,CASSFNWRGGSYEQYF,TGCGCCAGCAGCTTTAATTGGCGAGGGGGCAGCTACGAGCAGTACTTC
TRBJ1-1,TRBV11-3,.,16,few,CASSPGIIGRNTEAFF,TGTGCCAGCAGCCCTGGGATAATTGGGAGAAATACTGAAGCTTTCTTT
TRBJ2-1,TRBV7-6,TRBD2,15,once,CASSKTSGSNNEQFF,TGTGCCAGCAGTAAGACTAGCGGGAGCAATAATGAGCAGTTCTTC
TRBJ1-3,TRBV18,.,13,.,CASSQEDSNTIYF,TGTGCCAGCTCACAGGAGGATTCTAACACCATATATTTT